This T cell receptor beta chain came from a study of T cell responses to AZD1222 COVID-19 vaccine. This table comes from immunoSEQ multiplex PCR, and its TCRdb copy is limited to in-frame clones, with some not included. The repertoire includes about 39,000 clones, about 92% of them detected once, and 37% sits in the top ten. Pooled in the analysis were second doses at about 4 or about 12 weeks. The CDR3 is 16 amino acids. Trimming at V came to 5 bases and at J to 2 bases, leaving 3 bases not matched to a gene. Germline loops: CDR1 LNHDA, CDR2 SQIVND (reference sequence). The clonotype originates from an adult who received the AZD1222 COVID-19 vaccine. J is TRBJ2-2 and V is TRBV19, with 12 bases identical to TRBD2. The sequencing used peripheral blood, collected 28 days after the second AZD1222 dose. As DNA, the CDR3 is TGTGCCAGTAGTGGACTAGCGGGGAGTAACACCGGGGAGCTGTTTTTT. Its translation is CASSGLAGSNTGELFF.